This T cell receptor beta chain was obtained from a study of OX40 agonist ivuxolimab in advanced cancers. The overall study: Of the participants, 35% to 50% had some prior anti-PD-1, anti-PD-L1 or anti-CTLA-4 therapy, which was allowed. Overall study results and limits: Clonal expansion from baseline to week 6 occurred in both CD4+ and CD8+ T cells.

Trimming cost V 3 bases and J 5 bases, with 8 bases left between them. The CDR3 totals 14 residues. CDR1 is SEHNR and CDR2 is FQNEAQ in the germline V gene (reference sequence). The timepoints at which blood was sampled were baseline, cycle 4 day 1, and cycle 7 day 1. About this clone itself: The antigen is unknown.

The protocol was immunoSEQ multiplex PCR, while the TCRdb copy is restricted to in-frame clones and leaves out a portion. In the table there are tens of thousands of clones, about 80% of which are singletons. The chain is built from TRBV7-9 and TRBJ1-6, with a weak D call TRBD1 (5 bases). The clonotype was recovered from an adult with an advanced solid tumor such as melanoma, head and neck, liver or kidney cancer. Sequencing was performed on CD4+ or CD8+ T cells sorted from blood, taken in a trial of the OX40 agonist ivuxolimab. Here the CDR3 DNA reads TGTGCCAGCAGCTTGGTACAGGATAATTCACCCCTCCACTTT. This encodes CASSLVQDNSPLHF. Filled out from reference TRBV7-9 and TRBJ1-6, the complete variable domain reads DTGVSQNPRHKITKRGQNVTFRCDPISEHNRLYWYRQTLGQGPEFLTYFQNEAQLEKSRLLSDRFSAERPKGSFSTLEIQRTEQGDSAMYLCASSLVQDNSPLHFGNGTRLTVT.